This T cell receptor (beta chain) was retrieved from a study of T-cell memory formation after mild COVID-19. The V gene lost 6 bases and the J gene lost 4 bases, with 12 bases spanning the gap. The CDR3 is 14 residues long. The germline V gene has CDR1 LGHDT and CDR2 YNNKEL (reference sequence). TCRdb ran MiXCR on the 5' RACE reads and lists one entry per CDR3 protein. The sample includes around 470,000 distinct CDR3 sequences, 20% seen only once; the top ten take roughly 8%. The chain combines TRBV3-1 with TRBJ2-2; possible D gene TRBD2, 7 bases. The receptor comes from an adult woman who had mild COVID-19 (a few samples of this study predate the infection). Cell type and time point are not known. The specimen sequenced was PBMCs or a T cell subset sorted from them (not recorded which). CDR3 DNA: TGTGCCAGCAGGGGGGGGCTAGGCACCGGGGAGCTGTTTTTT. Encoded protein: CASRGGLGTGELFF.